These T cell receptor beta chains were read from a single sample in a study of cytomegalovirus exposure and HLA in healthy donors. TCRdb's table, derived via immunoSEQ multiplex PCR, lists solely in-frame clones and lacks some. The table has 160,000 or so clones, around 80% seen once; the top ten hold roughly 6.4%. Material: PBMCs. These receptors all come from a middle-aged woman in good health and CMV-seropositive. Each CDR3 is given with its conserved first and last residue. Fields, in order: clone size, CDR3 length, V gene, J gene, D gene, CDR3 DNA, CDR3 protein. D genes are given only for firm matches. Size values are once, few and many counts, or a class for expanded clones, and some rows have none.

abundance: -; len: 14; v_gene: TRBV5-6; j_gene: TRBJ2-3; d_gene: -; CDR3nt: TGTGCCAGCAGCTCCGTGACTAGCACAGATACGCAGTATTTT; CDR3aa: CASSSVTSTDTQYF
abundance: -; len: 15; v_gene: TRBV19; j_gene: TRBJ2-3; d_gene: TRBD1; CDR3nt: TGTGCCAGTAGTATAGAAGGGCAGGGGGCAGATACGCAGTATTTT; CDR3aa: CASSIEGQGADTQYF
abundance: once; len: 15; v_gene: TRBV21-1; j_gene: TRBJ2-1; d_gene: -; CDR3nt: TGTGCCAGCAGCACGGAGCGGGGGGTAGGCAATGAGCAGTTCTTC; CDR3aa: CASSTERGVGNEQFF
abundance: once; len: 15; v_gene: TRBV12-5; j_gene: TRBJ2-7; d_gene: -; CDR3nt: TGTGCTAGTGGTTTGATCCTTGGCAGCTCCTACGAGCAGTACTTC; CDR3aa: CASGLILGSSYEQYF
abundance: -; len: 16; v_gene: TRBV4-1; j_gene: TRBJ2-7; d_gene: TRBD1; CDR3nt: TGCGCCAGCAGCCAAGGGATAGGACAGGGGTCAAACGAGCAGTACTTC; CDR3aa: CASSQGIGQGSNEQYF
abundance: -; len: 16; v_gene: TRBV4-1; j_gene: TRBJ2-5; d_gene: TRBD1; CDR3nt: TGCGCCAGCAGCCAGGCGACAGGGTCGTTTAGAGAGACCCAGTACTTC; CDR3aa: CASSQATGSFRETQYF
abundance: -; len: 19; v_gene: TRBV5-1; j_gene: TRBJ2-2; d_gene: TRBD1; CDR3nt: TGCGCCAGCAGCTTGGAGGGGACACAGGGGGCTGCGAGCACCGGGGAGCTGTTTTTT; CDR3aa: CASSLEGTQGAASTGELFF
abundance: -; len: 14; v_gene: TRBV18; j_gene: TRBJ1-2; d_gene: TRBD1; CDR3nt: TGTGCCAGCTCACCAACTAAGGGGGCTTATGGCTACACCTTC; CDR3aa: CASSPTKGAYGYTF
abundance: -; len: 20; v_gene: TRBV10-3; j_gene: TRBJ1-1; d_gene: TRBD1; CDR3nt: TGTGCCATCAGGACTATCCCGGGACAGGGATATTCCCGGGGAGGCACTGAAGCTTTCTTT; CDR3aa: CAIRTIPGQGYSRGGTEAFF
abundance: -; len: 8; v_gene: TRBV5-1; j_gene: TRBJ2-4; d_gene: TRBD1; CDR3nt: TGCGCCTCAGGGACAGGATTGTTC; CDR3aa: CASGTGLF
abundance: -; len: 15; v_gene: TRBV7-2; j_gene: TRBJ2-3; d_gene: TRBD1; CDR3nt: TGTGCCAGCAGCGGGACAGGGTCGGGCACAGATACGCAGTATTTT; CDR3aa: CASSGTGSGTDTQYF